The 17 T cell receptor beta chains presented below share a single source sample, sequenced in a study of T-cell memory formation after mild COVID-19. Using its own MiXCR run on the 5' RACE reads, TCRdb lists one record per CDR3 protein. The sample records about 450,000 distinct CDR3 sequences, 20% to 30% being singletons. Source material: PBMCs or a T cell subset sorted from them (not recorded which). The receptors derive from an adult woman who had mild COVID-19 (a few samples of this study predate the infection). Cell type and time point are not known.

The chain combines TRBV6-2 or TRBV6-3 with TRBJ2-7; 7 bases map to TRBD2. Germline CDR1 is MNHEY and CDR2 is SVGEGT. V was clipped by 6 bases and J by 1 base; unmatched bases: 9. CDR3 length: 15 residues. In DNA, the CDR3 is TGTGCCAGCAGGGCGGCTAGCGGTTCATCCTACGAGCAGTACTTC. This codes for CASRAASGSSYEQYF.

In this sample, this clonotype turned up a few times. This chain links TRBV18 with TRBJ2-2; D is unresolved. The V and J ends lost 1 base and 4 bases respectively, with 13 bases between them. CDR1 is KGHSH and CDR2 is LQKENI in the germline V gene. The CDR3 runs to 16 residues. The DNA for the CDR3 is TGTGCCAGCTCACCACTTAGCAGAAAAGCCACCGGGGAGCTGTTTTTT. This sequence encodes CASSPLSRKATGELFF.

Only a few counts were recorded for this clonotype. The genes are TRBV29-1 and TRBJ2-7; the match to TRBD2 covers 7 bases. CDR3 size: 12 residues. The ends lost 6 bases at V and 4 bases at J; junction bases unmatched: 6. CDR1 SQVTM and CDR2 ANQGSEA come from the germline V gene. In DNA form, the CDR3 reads TGCAGCGTCGTAGGCGGGAGTTACGAGCAGTACTTC. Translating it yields CSVVGGSYEQYF.

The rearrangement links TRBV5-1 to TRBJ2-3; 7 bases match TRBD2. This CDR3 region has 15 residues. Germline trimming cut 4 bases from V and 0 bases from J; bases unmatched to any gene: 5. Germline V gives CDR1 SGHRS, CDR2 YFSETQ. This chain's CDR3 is CASSTQRGSTDTQYF. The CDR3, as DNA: TGCGCCAGCAGCACCCAGCGGGGTAGCACAGATACGCAGTATTTT. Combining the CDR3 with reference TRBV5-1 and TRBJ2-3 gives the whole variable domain KAGVTQTPRYLIKTRGQQVTLSCSPISGHRSVSWYQQTPGQGLQFLFEYFSETQRNKGNFPGRFSGRQFSNSRSEMNVSTLELGDSALYLCASSTQRGSTDTQYFGPGTRLTVL.

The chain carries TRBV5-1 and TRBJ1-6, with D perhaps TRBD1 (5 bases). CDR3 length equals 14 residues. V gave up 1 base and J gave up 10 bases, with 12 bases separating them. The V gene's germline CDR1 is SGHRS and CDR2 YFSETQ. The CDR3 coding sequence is TGCGCCAGCAGCTTGATAGGGGCGATCTCACCCCTCCACTTT. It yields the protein CASSLIGAISPLHF.

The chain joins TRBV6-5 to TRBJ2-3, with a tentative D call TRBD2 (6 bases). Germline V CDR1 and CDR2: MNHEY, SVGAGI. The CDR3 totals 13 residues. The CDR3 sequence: CVSKVAAGDTQYF. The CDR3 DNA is TGTGTCTCTAAGGTAGCGGCCGGTGATACGCAGTATTTT.

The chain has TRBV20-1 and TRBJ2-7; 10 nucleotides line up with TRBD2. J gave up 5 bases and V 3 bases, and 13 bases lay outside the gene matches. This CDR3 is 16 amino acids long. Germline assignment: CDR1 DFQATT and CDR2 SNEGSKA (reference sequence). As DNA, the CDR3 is TGCAGTGCTAGTTTCCTAGCGGGAGTGGGCGACGACGAGCAGTACTTC. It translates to CSASFLAGVGDDEQYF.

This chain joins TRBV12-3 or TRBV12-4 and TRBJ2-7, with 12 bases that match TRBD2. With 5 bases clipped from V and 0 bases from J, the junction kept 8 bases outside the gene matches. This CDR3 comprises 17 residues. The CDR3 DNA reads TGTGCCAGCAGTCCAGGAACTAGCGGGGGGAACTCCTACGAGCAGTACTTC. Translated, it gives CASSPGTSGGNSYEQYF.

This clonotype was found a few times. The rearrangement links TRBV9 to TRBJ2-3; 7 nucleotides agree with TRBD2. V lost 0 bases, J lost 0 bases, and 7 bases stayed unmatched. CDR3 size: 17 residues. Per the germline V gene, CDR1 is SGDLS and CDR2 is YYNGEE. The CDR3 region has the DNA TGTGCCAGCAGCGTAGGTTTGTCCGGGGGGAGCACAGATACGCAGTATTTT. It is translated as CASSVGLSGGSTDTQYF.

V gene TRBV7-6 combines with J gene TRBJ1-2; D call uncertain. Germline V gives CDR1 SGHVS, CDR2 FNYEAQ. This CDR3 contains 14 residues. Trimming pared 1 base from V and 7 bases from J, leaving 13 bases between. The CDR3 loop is CASSLGAGIRGYTF. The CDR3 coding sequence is TGTGCCAGCAGCTTAGGCGCGGGAATTCGTGGCTACACCTTC. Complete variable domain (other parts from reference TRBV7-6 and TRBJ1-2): GAGVSQSPRYKVTKRGQDVALRCDPISGHVSLYWYRQALGQGPEFLTYFNYEAQQDKSGLPNDRFSAERPEGSISTLTIQRTEQRDSAMYRCASSLGAGIRGYTFGSGTRLTVV.

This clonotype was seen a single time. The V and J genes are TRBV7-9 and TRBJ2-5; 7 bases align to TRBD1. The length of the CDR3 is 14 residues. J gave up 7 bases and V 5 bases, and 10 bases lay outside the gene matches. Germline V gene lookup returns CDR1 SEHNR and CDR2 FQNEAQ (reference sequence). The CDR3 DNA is TGTGCCAGCAGCCACTTAGGGGGCCCCTTGACCCAGTACTTC. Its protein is CASSHLGGPLTQYF. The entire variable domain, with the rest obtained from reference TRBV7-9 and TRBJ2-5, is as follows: DTGVSQNPRHKITKRGQNVTFRCDPISEHNRLYWYRQTLGQGPEFLTYFQNEAQLEKSRLLSDRFSAERPKGSFSTLEIQRTEQGDSAMYLCASSHLGGPLTQYFGPGTRLLVL.

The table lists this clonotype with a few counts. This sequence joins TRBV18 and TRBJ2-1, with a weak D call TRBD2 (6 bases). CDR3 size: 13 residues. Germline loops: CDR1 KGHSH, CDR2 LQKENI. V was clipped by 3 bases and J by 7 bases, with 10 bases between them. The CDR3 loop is CASSPGTVNEQFF. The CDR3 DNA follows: TGTGCCAGCTCACCCGGGACTGTTAATGAGCAGTTCTTC.

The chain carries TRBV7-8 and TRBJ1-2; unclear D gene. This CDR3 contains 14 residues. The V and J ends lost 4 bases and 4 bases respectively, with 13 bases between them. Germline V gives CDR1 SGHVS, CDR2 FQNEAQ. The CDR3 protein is CASSSERGSYGYTF. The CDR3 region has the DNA TGTGCCAGCAGCTCTGAACGGGGTTCCTATGGCTACACCTTC.

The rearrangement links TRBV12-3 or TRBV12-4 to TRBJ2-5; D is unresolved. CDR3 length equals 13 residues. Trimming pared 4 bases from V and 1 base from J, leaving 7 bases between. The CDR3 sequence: CASSSLSQETQYF. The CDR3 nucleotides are TGTGCCAGCAGTTCTTTGTCCCAAGAGACCCAGTACTTC.

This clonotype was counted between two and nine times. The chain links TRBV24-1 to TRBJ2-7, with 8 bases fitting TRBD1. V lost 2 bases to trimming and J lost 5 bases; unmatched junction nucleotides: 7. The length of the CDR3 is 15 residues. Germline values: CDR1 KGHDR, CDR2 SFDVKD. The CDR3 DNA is TGTGCCACCAGTGATTGGGCAGGGGGCCGGGACGAGCAGTACTTC. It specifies CATSDWAGGRDEQYF.

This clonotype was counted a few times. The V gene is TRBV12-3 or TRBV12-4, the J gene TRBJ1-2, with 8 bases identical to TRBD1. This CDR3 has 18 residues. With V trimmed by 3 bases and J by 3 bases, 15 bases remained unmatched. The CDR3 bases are TGTGCCAGCAGTTTGCAGGGGGCAAGGAGGGGACAGGACTATGGCTACACCTTC. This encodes CASSLQGARRGQDYGYTF.

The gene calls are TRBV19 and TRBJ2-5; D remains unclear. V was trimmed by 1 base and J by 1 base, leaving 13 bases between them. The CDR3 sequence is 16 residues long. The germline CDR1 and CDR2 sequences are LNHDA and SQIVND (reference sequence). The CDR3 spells CASSIVLRTSQETQYF. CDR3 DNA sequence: TGTGCCAGTAGTATAGTTTTGCGGACCAGCCAAGAGACCCAGTACTTC.